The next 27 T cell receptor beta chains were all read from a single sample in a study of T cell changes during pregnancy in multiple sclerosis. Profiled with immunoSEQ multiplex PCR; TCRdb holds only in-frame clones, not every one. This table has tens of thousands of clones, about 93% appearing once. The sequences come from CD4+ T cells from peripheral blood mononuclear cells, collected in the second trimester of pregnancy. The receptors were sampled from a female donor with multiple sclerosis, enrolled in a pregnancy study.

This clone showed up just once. The CDR3 spells CASSFGHGLAGRRREETQYF. DNA of the CDR3: TGCGCCAGCAGCTTCGGCCATGGACTAGCGGGCCGACGACGGGAGGAGACCCAGTACTTC. The rearrangement links TRBV5-1 to TRBJ2-5; 11 nucleotides match TRBD2. The V gene's germline CDR1 is SGHRS and CDR2 YFSETQ. J lost 5 bases, V lost 2 bases, and 20 bases had no gene match. The CDR3 consists of 20 residues.

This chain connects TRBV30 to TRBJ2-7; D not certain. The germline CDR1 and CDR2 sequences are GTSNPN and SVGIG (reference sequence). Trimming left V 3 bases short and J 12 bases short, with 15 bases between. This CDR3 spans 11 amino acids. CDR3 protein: CAWRRDTVWYF. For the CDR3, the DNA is TGTGCCTGGAGGCGAGACACCGTATGGTACTTC.

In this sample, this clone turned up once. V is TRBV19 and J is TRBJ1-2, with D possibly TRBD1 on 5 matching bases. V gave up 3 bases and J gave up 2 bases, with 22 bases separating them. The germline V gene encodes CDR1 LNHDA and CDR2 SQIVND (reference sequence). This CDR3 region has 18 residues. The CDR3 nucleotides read TGTGCCAGTAGTATCGGCCCCCTACAGGCCTCTAGGAACTATGGCTACACCTTC. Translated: CASSIGPLQASRNYGYTF. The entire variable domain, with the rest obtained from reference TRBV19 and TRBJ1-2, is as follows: DGGITQSPKYLFRKEGQNVTLSCEQNLNHDAMYWYRQDPGQGLRLIYYSQIVNDFQKGDIAEGYSVSREKKESFPLTVTSAQKNPTAFYLCASSIGPLQASRNYGYTFGSGTRLTVV.

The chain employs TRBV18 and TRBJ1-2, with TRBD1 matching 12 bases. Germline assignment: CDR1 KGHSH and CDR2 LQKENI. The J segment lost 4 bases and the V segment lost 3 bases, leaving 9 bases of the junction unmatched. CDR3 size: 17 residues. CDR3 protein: CASSPSGTGGALYGYTF. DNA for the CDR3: TGTGCCAGCTCACCCAGCGGGACAGGGGGCGCACTCTATGGCTACACCTTC.

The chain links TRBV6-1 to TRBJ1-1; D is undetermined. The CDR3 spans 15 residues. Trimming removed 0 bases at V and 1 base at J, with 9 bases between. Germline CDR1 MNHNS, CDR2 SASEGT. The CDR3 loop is CASSEAGSRNTEAFF. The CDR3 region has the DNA TGTGCCAGCAGTGAAGCTGGCTCCAGGAACACTGAAGCTTTCTTT.

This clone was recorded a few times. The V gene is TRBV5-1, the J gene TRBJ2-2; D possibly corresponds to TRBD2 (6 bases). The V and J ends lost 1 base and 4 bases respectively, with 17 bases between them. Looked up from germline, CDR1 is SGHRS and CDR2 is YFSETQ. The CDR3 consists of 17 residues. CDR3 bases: TGCGCCAGCAGCTTGCGGCGGGAAAGGGTGGGCACCGGGGAGCTGTTTTTT. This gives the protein CASSLRRERVGTGELFF.

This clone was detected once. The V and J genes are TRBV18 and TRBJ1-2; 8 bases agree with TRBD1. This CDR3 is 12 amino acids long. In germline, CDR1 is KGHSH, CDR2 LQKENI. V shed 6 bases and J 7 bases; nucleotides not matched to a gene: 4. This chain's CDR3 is CASSPTGAGYTF. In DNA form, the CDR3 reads TGTGCCAGCTCCCCGACAGGGGCTGGCTACACCTTC.

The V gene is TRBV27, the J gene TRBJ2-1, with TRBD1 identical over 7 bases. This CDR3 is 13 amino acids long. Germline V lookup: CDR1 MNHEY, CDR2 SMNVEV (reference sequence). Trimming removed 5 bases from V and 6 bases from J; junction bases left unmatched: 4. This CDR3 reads CASSRRQGNEQFF. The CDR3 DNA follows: TGTGCCAGCAGTCGAAGACAGGGCAATGAGCAGTTCTTC.

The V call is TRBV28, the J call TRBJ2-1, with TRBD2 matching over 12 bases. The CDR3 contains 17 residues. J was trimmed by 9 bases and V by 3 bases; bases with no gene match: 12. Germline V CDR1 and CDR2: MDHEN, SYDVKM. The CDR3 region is CASSFSRLAGDLGEQFF. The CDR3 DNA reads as TGTGCCAGCAGTTTCTCCCGACTAGCGGGGGACCTTGGTGAGCAGTTCTTC.

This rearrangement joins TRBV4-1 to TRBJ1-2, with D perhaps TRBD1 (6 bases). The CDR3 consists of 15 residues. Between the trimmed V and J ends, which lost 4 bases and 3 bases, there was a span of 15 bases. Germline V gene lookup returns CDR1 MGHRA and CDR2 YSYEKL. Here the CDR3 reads CASSLAQGFHYGYTF. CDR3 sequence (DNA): TGCGCCAGCAGCCTCGCGCAGGGGTTTCACTATGGCTACACCTTC.

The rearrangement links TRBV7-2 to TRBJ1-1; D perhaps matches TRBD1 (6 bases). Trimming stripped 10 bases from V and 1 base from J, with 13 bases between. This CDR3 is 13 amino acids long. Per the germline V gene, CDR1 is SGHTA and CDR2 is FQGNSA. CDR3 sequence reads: CATADRTNTEAFF. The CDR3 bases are TGTGCCACCGCGGACAGAACGAACACTGAAGCTTTCTTT.

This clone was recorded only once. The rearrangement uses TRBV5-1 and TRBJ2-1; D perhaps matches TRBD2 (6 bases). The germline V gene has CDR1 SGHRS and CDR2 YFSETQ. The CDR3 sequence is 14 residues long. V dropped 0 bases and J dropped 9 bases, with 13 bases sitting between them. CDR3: CASSLGTTGTEQFF. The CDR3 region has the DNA TGCGCCAGCAGCTTGGGGACTACCGGGACTGAGCAGTTCTTC.

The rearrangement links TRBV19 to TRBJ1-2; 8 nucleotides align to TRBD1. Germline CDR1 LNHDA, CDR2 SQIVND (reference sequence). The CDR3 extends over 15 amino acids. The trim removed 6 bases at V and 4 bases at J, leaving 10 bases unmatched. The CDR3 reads CASRPTTGQGYGYTF. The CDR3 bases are TGTGCCAGTAGACCGACCACAGGACAGGGCTATGGCTACACCTTC.

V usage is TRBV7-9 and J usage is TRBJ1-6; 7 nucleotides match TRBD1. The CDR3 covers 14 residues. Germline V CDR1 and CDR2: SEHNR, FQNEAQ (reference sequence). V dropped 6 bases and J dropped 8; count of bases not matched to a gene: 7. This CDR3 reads CASSRDRVDSPLHF. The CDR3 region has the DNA TGTGCCAGCAGTCGGGACAGAGTTGATTCACCCCTCCACTTT.

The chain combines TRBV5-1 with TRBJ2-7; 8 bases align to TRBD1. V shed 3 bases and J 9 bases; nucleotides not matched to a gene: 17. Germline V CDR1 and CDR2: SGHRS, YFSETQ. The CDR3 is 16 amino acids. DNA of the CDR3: TGCGCCAGCAGCTCGGTGACAGGGGCTTCTACTAAAGGGCAGTACTTC. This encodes CASSSVTGASTKGQYF.

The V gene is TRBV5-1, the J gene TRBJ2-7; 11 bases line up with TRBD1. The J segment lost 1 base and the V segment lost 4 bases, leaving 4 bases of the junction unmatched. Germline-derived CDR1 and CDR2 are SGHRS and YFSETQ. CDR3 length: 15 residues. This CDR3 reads CASSPDRGLSYEQYF. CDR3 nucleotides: TGCGCCAGCAGCCCGGACAGGGGGCTGTCCTACGAGCAGTACTTC.

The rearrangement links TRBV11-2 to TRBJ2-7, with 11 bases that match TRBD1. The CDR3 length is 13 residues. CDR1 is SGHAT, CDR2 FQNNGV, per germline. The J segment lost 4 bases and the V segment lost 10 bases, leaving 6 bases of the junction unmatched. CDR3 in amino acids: CAIARDRGYEQYF. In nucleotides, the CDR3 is TGTGCCATAGCCCGGGACAGGGGGTACGAGCAGTACTTC. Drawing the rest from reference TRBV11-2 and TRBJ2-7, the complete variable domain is EAGVAQSPRYKIIEKRQSVAFWCNPISGHATLYWYQQILGQGPKLLIQFQNNGVVDDSQLPKDRFSAERLKGVDSTLKIQPAKLEDSAVYLCAIARDRGYEQYFGPGTRLTVT.

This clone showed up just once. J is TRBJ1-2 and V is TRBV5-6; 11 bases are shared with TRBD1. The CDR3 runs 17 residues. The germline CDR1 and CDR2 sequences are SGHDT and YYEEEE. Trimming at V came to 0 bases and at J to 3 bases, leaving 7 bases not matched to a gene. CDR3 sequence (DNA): TGTGCCAGCAGCTTGGTTGGGACAGGGGGTGCTTACTATGGCTACACCTTC. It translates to CASSLVGTGGAYYGYTF.

The CDR3 loop is CASSLVEGAEQYF. For the CDR3, the DNA is TGTGCCAGCAGCCTCGTGGAGGGTGCCGAGCAGTACTTC. V gene TRBV14 combines with J gene TRBJ2-7; a weak D match, TRBD2 (6 bases). CDR1 and CDR2 from the germline V gene are SGHDN and FVKESK. Trimming took 4 bases from V and 6 from J, leaving 13 bases between them. CDR3 length equals 13 residues.

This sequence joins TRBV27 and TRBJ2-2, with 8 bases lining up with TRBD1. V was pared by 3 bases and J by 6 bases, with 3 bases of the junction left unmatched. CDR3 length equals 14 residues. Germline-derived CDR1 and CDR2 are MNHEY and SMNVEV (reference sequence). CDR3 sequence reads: CASSFTQGAGELFF. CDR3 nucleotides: TGTGCCAGCAGTTTTACACAGGGGGCCGGGGAGCTGTTTTTT.

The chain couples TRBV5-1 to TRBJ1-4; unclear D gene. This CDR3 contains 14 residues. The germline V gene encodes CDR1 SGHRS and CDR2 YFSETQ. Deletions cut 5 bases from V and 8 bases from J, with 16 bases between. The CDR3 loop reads CASRPRIAREKLFF. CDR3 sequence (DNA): TGCGCCAGCAGGCCCCGGATAGCGAGGGAAAAACTGTTTTTT. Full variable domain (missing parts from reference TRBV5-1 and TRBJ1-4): KAGVTQTPRYLIKTRGQQVTLSCSPISGHRSVSWYQQTPGQGLQFLFEYFSETQRNKGNFPGRFSGRQFSNSRSEMNVSTLELGDSALYLCASRPRIAREKLFFGSGTQLSVL.

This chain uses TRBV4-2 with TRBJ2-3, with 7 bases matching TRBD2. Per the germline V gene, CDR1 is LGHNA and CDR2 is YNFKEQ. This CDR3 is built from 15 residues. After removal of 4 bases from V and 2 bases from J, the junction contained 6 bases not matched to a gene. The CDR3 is CASSPGGGDTDTQYF. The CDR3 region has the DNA TGTGCCAGCAGCCCTGGGGGAGGGGACACAGATACGCAGTATTTT.

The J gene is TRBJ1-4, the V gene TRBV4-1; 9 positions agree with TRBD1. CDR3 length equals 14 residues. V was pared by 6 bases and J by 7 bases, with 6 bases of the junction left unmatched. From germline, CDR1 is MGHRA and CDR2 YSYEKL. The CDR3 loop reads CASRYRQGGEKLFF. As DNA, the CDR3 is TGCGCCAGCAGGTACAGACAGGGGGGTGAAAAACTGTTTTTT.

The CDR3 nucleotides are TGTGCCAGCAGGCCAGGGGGCGCGTCTGAAGCTTTCTTT. Translated, it gives CASRPGGASEAFF. The chain recombines TRBV27 with TRBJ1-1, with 8 bases matching TRBD1. The J segment lost 6 bases and the V segment lost 6 bases, leaving 6 bases of the junction unmatched. The CDR3 is made up of 13 amino acids. From germline, CDR1 is MNHEY and CDR2 SMNVEV (reference sequence).

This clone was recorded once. Written as DNA, the CDR3 is TGTGCCAGCAATTCCGGGACAGCAGCTTTCTTT. It is translated as CASNSGTAAFF. The V gene is TRBV6-5, the J gene TRBJ1-1; 7 nucleotides align to TRBD1. The trim removed 7 bases at V and 10 bases at J, leaving 6 bases unmatched. The CDR3 covers 11 residues. Germline CDR1 MNHEY, CDR2 SVGAGI.

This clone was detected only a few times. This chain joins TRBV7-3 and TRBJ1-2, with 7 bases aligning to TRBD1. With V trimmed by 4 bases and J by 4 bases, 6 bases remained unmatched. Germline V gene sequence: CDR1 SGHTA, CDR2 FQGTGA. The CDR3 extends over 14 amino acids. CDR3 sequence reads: CASSSGQRPYGYTF. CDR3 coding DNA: TGTGCCAGCAGCTCGGGACAGAGACCCTATGGCTACACCTTC.

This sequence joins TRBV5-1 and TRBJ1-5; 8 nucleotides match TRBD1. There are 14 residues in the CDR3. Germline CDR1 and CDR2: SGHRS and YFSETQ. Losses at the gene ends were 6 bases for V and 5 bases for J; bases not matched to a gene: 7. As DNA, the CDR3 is TGCGCCAGCAAAACCGGGACAGGAGATCAGCCCCAGCATTTT. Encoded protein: CASKTGTGDQPQHF.